Each of the 20 T cell receptor beta chains below was sequenced from the same sample in a study of blood T cell repertoires in COVID-19. Using immunoSEQ multiplex PCR, the repertoire was profiled, and TCRdb retains in-frame clones only, with some absent. The sample yields 200,000 to 250,000 clones, about 81% seen once. Sequencing used peripheral blood. The receptors were sampled from a woman aged 80 or over with COVID-19, enrolled during active disease.

The genes are TRBV3-1 (or the pseudogene TRBV3-2) and TRBJ1-1; maybe TRBD1 (5 bases). The CDR3 is 13 amino acids. Between the trimmed V and J ends, which lost 4 bases and 4 bases, there was a span of 10 bases. CDR1 is LGHDT and CDR2 is YNNKEL in the germline V gene (reference sequence). The CDR3 coding sequence is TGTGCCAGCAGCCCCCGGGGGGTCACTGAAGCTTTCTTT. It encodes CASSPRGVTEAFF.

The chain couples TRBV27 to TRBJ2-7, with 7 bases identical to TRBD2. V shed 9 bases and J 0 bases; nucleotides not matched to a gene: 5. The CDR3 is 13 residues long. Germline lookup yields CDR1 MNHEY and CDR2 SMNVEV (reference sequence). The chain's CDR3 is CASRASGSYEQYF. DNA of the CDR3: TGTGCCAGTCGGGCTAGCGGCTCCTACGAGCAGTACTTC.

The chain recombines TRBV3-1 (or the pseudogene TRBV3-2) with TRBJ2-3, with TRBD2 as a possible D gene (5 bases). Germline values: CDR1 LGHDT, CDR2 YNNKEL (reference sequence). This CDR3 has 16 amino acids. V lost 3 bases, J lost 4 bases, and 17 bases lay in between. This chain's CDR3 is CASSQAGVIISDTQYF. DNA of the CDR3: TGTGCCAGCAGCCAGGCGGGCGTTATAATCTCAGATACGCAGTATTTT.

This chain joins TRBV3-1 (or the pseudogene TRBV3-2) and TRBJ1-4, with D tentatively TRBD1 (6 bases). V gave up 2 bases and J gave up 4 bases, with 11 bases separating them. The CDR3 has 15 residues. Germline values: CDR1 LGHDT, CDR2 YNNKEL (reference sequence). This CDR3 reads CASSQNRANNEKLFF. The CDR3, as DNA: TGTGCCAGCAGCCAAAACAGGGCTAATAATGAAAAACTGTTTTTT.

As DNA, the CDR3 is TGTGCCAGCTCACCAGGCCAGGGGGCCTACAATGAGCAGTTCTTC. This encodes CASSPGQGAYNEQFF. V gene TRBV18 combines with J gene TRBJ2-1; 7 bases agree with TRBD1. Germline V gene data show CDR1 as KGHSH and CDR2 as LQKENI. V gave up 2 bases and J gave up 2 bases; unmatched junction bases: 3. This CDR3 comprises 15 residues. Supplemented by reference TRBV18 and TRBJ2-1, the full variable domain reads NAGVMQNPRHLVRRRGQEARLRCSPMKGHSHVYWYRQLPEEGLKFMVYLQKENIIDESGMPKERFSAEFPKEGPSILRIQQVVRGDSAAYFCASSPGQGAYNEQFFGPGTRLTVL.

Ten or more counts support this clone. This chain connects TRBV6-5 to TRBJ1-5; no reliable D call. Germline CDR1 reads MNHEY; CDR2 reads SVGAGI. The germline V and J ends were trimmed by 8 bases and 7 bases, with 12 bases remaining between them. The CDR3 is 12 amino acids. The CDR3 protein is CASGRGGQPQHF. CDR3 nucleotide sequence: TGTGCCAGCGGCCGGGGAGGGCAGCCCCAGCATTTT.

The V call is TRBV6-5, the J call TRBJ1-1, with unresolved D. The germline V gene encodes CDR1 MNHEY and CDR2 SVGAGI. Trimming shortened V by 7 bases and J by 1 base, and 7 bases separated the two germline ends. The CDR3 extends over 12 amino acids. CDR3 protein: CASKTANTEAFF. CDR3 bases: TGTGCCAGCAAAACAGCGAACACTGAAGCTTTCTTT.

V is TRBV6-6 and J is TRBJ1-2; no clear D gene. The germline V gene has CDR1 MNHNY and CDR2 SVGAGI (reference sequence). The length of the CDR3 is 15 residues. V lost 2 bases and J lost 0, with 10 bases in between. The CDR3, as DNA: TGTGCCAGCAGTTACGTGCAGGTTACTAACTATGGCTACACCTTC. Translation gives CASSYVQVTNYGYTF.

The CDR3 here is CASSLGGLAEQFF. CDR3 in DNA: TGTGCCAGCAGCTTAGGGGGACTAGCGGAGCAGTTCTTC. The V call is TRBV11-3, the J call TRBJ2-1, with 10 bases matching TRBD2. The CDR3 extends over 13 amino acids. Germline V CDR1 and CDR2: SGHNT, YENEEA. V gave up 1 base and J gave up 10 bases; unmatched junction bases: 1. Full variable domain (missing parts from reference TRBV11-3 and TRBJ2-1): EAGVVQSPRYKIIEKKQPVAFWCNPISGHNTLYWYLQNLGQGPELLIRYENEEAVDDSQLPKDRFSAERLKGVDSTLKIQPAELGDSAVYLCASSLGGLAEQFFGPGTRLTVL.

This clone appeared a few times. The chain has TRBV10-3 and TRBJ1-2, with a possible D match to TRBD1 (6 bases). CDR3 size: 13 residues. Germline V CDR1 and CDR2: ENHRY, SYGVKD. Between the trimmed V and J ends, which lost 5 bases and 6 bases, there was a span of 13 bases. The DNA for the CDR3 is TGTGCCATCAGTCAACAGGGAGCCCATGGCTACACCTTC. This codes for CAISQQGAHGYTF.

This chain connects TRBV6-2 or TRBV6-3 to TRBJ2-5; 7 bases align to TRBD2. Germline CDR1 reads MNHEY; CDR2 reads SVGEGT. V was pared by 2 bases and J by 3 bases, with 9 bases of the junction left unmatched. CDR3 length equals 16 residues. The CDR3 protein is CASSYHLGAGEETQYF. For the CDR3, the DNA is TGTGCCAGCAGTTACCACCTCGGGGCGGGGGAAGAGACCCAGTACTTC.

This chain joins TRBV5-6 and TRBJ1-1, with 8 bases fitting TRBD1. This CDR3 spans 15 amino acids. V was clipped by 3 bases and J by 6 bases; unmatched bases: 10. Germline CDR1 reads SGHDT; CDR2 reads YYEEEE. The CDR3, as DNA: TGTGCCAGCAGCTCTGACAGGGGAAGTCTGTCTGAAGCTTTCTTT. Protein: CASSSDRGSLSEAFF.

This clone was detected only a few times. This chain links TRBV28 with TRBJ1-2, with D unresolved. In germline, CDR1 is MDHEN, CDR2 SYDVKM. The CDR3 has 15 residues. Trimming pared 5 bases from V and 3 bases from J, leaving 16 bases between. This CDR3 reads CASSPPLHGHYGYTF. Here the CDR3 DNA reads TGTGCCAGCAGTCCCCCCCTCCACGGTCACTATGGCTACACCTTC.

The chain recombines TRBV18 with TRBJ1-5, with a weak D call TRBD1 (5 bases). Germline V CDR1 and CDR2: KGHSH, LQKENI. The CDR3 consists of 14 residues. Trimming removed 3 bases from V and 7 bases from J, with 13 bases in between. CDR3 coding DNA: TGTGCCAGCTCACCTTCCCTAGGGGAACAGCCCCAGCATTTT. As protein: CASSPSLGEQPQHF.

This clone appeared a few times. The chain carries TRBV2 and TRBJ1-3, with D hard to call. The germline gives CDR1 SNHLY, CDR2 FYNNEI. The CDR3 has 14 amino acids. Trimming removed 9 bases at V and 2 bases at J, with 14 bases between. In DNA, the CDR3 is TGTGCCAGTAAGGAGGTTCGAGCTGGAAACACCATATATTTT. Its translation is CASKEVRAGNTIYF. The full variable domain, its missing parts supplied by reference TRBV2 and TRBJ1-3, is EPEVTQTPSHQVTQMGQEVILRCVPISNHLYFYWYRQILGQKVEFLVSFYNNEISEKSEIFDDQFSVERPDGSNFTLKIRSTKLEDSAMYFCASKEVRAGNTIYFGEGSWLTVV.

The chain combines TRBV18 with TRBJ1-3; possible D gene TRBD1, 6 bases. Per the germline V gene, CDR1 is KGHSH and CDR2 is LQKENI. CDR3 length: 16 residues. V was clipped by 3 bases and J by 4 bases, with 16 bases between them. The DNA of the CDR3 is TGTGCCAGCTCACCCCTCTCGGGGGGCGGGGGAAACACCATATATTTT. Residues: CASSPLSGGGGNTIYF.

Many counts were recorded for this clone. J is TRBJ1-6 and V is TRBV28; 7 positions match TRBD1. This CDR3 spans 16 amino acids. V lost 5 bases, J lost 7 bases, and 11 bases stayed unmatched. Germline V gives CDR1 MDHEN, CDR2 SYDVKM. The CDR3 here is CASSTTRQGWNSPLHF. The CDR3 bases are TGTGCCAGCAGTACGACCCGACAGGGCTGGAATTCACCCCTCCACTTT.

V and J are TRBV4-1 and TRBJ2-6, with D possibly matching TRBD1 (6 bases). Per germline, CDR1 MGHRA and CDR2 YSYEKL. Trimming pared 3 bases from V and 2 bases from J, leaving 11 bases between. The CDR3 sequence is 16 residues long. CDR3 protein: CASSHEQGTGANVLTF. CDR3 bases: TGCGCCAGCAGCCATGAACAGGGAACTGGGGCCAACGTCCTGACTTTC.

The table lists this clone with a count of one. The genes are TRBV9 and TRBJ2-1; a weak D match, TRBD1 (6 bases). V dropped 2 bases and J dropped 7 bases, with 13 bases sitting between them. The length of the CDR3 is 14 residues. The germline gives CDR1 SGDLS, CDR2 YYNGEE. CDR3 sequence: CASSVQGIANEQFF. The CDR3 DNA is TGTGCCAGCAGCGTTCAGGGGATTGCAAATGAGCAGTTCTTC.

The rearrangement joins TRBV19 to TRBJ2-7; unclear D gene. The CDR3 runs 14 residues. Germline V gives CDR1 LNHDA, CDR2 SQIVND (reference sequence). The ends were cut back, 2 bases at V and 2 bases at J, with 10 bases in the middle. CDR3 residues: CASSIQVGPYEQYF. The DNA of the CDR3 is TGTGCCAGTAGTATACAGGTCGGCCCCTACGAGCAGTACTTC.